These 32 T cell receptor beta chains originate from one sample sequenced in a study of beta chain features in type 1 diabetes. Expressed TCRB transcripts were sequenced after all isolated RNA was converted to cDNA. Clones were sequenced by immunoSEQ multiplex PCR, and TCRdb holds only the in-frame ones, with some missing. The sample holds about 450,000 clones; more than 9.5% are singletons and the top ten take more than 0.045%. Material: naive CD4+ T cells from blood. The receptors were sampled from a woman aged 18-29 years in good health.

V is TRBV6-1 and J is TRBJ2-1; TRBD1 matches 7 bases. The length of the CDR3 is 15 residues. Looked up from germline, CDR1 is MNHNS and CDR2 is SASEGT. With V trimmed by 6 bases and J by 0 bases, 5 bases remained unmatched. DNA of the CDR3: TGTGCCAGCAGGGGACAGCCCCTCTCCTACAATGAGCAGTTCTTC. Protein product: CASRGQPLSYNEQFF.

This clone showed up just a few times. The V gene is TRBV29-1, the J gene TRBJ2-7, with 7 bases matching TRBD2. Germline assignment: CDR1 SQVTM and CDR2 ANQGSEA. This CDR3 has 12 amino acids. The V and J ends lost 7 bases and 2 bases, in that order; junction bases with no gene match: 5. CDR3 sequence (DNA): TGCAGCGCCGGTGGGGGGGCCTACGAGCAGTACTTC. Amino acids: CSAGGGAYEQYF.

The chain carries TRBV7-2 and TRBJ2-3, with 8 bases aligning to TRBD1. CDR3 size: 16 residues. Germline trimming cut 2 bases from V and 3 bases from J; bases unmatched to any gene: 7. Per germline, CDR1 SGHTA and CDR2 FQGNSA. The CDR3 DNA sequence: TGTGCCAGCAGCTTAAGGGCAGGGGGCGGGACAGATACGCAGTATTTT. Translating gives CASSLRAGGGTDTQYF. The full variable domain, completed using reference TRBV7-2 and TRBJ2-3, is GAGVSQSPSNKVTEKGKDVELRCDPISGHTALYWYRQSLGQGLEFLIYFQGNSAPDKSGLPSDRFSAERTGGSVSTLTIQRTQQEDSAVYLCASSLRAGGGTDTQYFGPGTRLTVL.

This chain's CDR3 is CASSLRPPRGSYEQYF. As DNA, the CDR3 is TGTGCCAGCAGCCTCCGACCGCCCAGGGGTTCCTACGAGCAGTACTTC. V usage is TRBV7-2 and J usage is TRBJ2-7; D is perhaps TRBD1 (6 bases). Germline assignment: CDR1 SGHTA and CDR2 FQGNSA. The CDR3 covers 16 residues. V was pared by 5 bases and J by 1 base, with 18 bases between.

The chain is built from TRBV18 and TRBJ2-5; no clear D. The CDR3 has 13 amino acids. Germline V gene sequence: CDR1 KGHSH, CDR2 LQKENI. V was trimmed by 5 bases and J by 1 base, leaving 8 bases between them. The CDR3 DNA sequence: TGTGCCAGCTCATGGAGCCGCCAAGAGACCCAGTACTTC. This sequence encodes CASSWSRQETQYF.

This clone showed up just a few times. The V gene is TRBV7-9, the J gene TRBJ2-5; 9 bases line up with TRBD1. V lost 5 bases and J lost 5; bases outside the gene matches: 9. The CDR3 covers 15 residues. Per the germline V gene, CDR1 is SEHNR and CDR2 is FQNEAQ (reference sequence). CDR3 sequence (DNA): TGTGCCAGCAGCCTGCCGGGACAGGGCGGGGAGACCCAGTACTTC. Translated: CASSLPGQGGETQYF.

The rearrangement uses TRBV6-4 and TRBJ2-2, with D hard to call. The CDR3 extends over 12 amino acids. V gave up 0 bases and J gave up 7 bases, with 3 bases separating them. CDR1 is MRHNA and CDR2 is SNTAGT in the germline V gene. CDR3 protein: CASSDSGGELFF. CDR3 nucleotides: TGTGCCAGCAGTGACTCTGGCGGGGAGCTGTTTTTT.

This clone was recorded a few times. V and J are TRBV7-3 and TRBJ1-2; TRBD1 might be the D (6 bases). Germline V gene data show CDR1 as SGHTA and CDR2 as FQGTGA. The CDR3 is 14 amino acids. V lost 0 bases, J lost 7 bases, and 12 bases lay in between. The CDR3 reads CASSLTAGDSGYTF. CDR3 bases: TGTGCCAGCAGCTTAACAGCAGGGGATTCTGGCTACACCTTC.

This clone was seen a handful of times. The V and J genes are TRBV5-1 and TRBJ2-4, with 9 positions matching TRBD1. There are 16 residues in the CDR3. Germline CDR1 and CDR2: SGHRS and YFSETQ. The V and J ends lost 4 bases and 1 base, in that order; junction bases with no gene match: 6. This CDR3 reads CASSLIGTGAKNIQYF. DNA for the CDR3: TGCGCCAGCAGCCTCATCGGGACAGGGGCCAAAAACATTCAGTACTTC.

V usage is TRBV18 and J usage is TRBJ2-6; D tentatively fits TRBD1 or TRBD2 (6 bases each). V was clipped by 3 bases and J by 4 bases, with 13 bases between them. CDR3 length equals 16 residues. Per germline, CDR1 KGHSH and CDR2 LQKENI. This CDR3 is CASSPPGASGANVLTF. The DNA for the CDR3 is TGTGCCAGCTCACCCCCGGGGGCCTCAGGGGCCAACGTCCTGACTTTC.

V gene TRBV4-2 combines with J gene TRBJ2-7; D gene unclear. Germline V lookup: CDR1 LGHNA, CDR2 YNFKEQ. Trimming removed 0 bases from V and 2 bases from J, with 14 bases in between. The CDR3 sequence is 16 residues long. CDR3 in amino acids: CASSQDPLDGTYEQYF. The CDR3 DNA reads as TGTGCCAGCAGCCAAGATCCCCTCGACGGCACCTACGAGCAGTACTTC.

This clone was detected many times. The sample contains more than one DNA sequence encoding this CDR3. This rearrangement joins TRBV29-1 to TRBJ2-4; D is tentatively TRBD1 or TRBD2 (5 bases each). Trimming removed 3 bases at V and 1 base at J, with 7 bases between. Germline CDR1 is SQVTM and CDR2 is ANQGSEA. CDR3 length equals 13 residues. The CDR3 DNA follows: TGCAGCGTTGAGAGGGGTGCCAAAAACATTCAGTACTTC. Protein sequence: CSVERGAKNIQYF.

This chain connects TRBV9 to TRBJ1-6; 9 bases are a match to TRBD1. The CDR3 has 14 amino acids. V lost 2 bases and J lost 9; bases outside the gene matches: 3. In germline, CDR1 is SGDLS, CDR2 YYNGEE. The CDR3 reads CASSVMTGGSPLHF. For the CDR3, the DNA is TGTGCCAGCAGCGTCATGACAGGGGGTTCACCCCTCCACTTT.

This clone was counted a few times. The gene calls are TRBV28 and TRBJ2-1; D not resolved. The CDR3 spans 15 residues. V was cut by 6 bases and J by 0 bases, with 12 bases left in between. The V gene's germline CDR1 is MDHEN and CDR2 SYDVKM. In DNA form, the CDR3 reads TGTGCCAGCAGCCCCTCCCCGAGCTCCTACAATGAGCAGTTCTTC. Amino acids: CASSPSPSSYNEQFF. Filled out from reference TRBV28 and TRBJ2-1, the complete variable domain reads DVKVTQSSRYLVKRTGEKVFLECVQDMDHENMFWYRQDPGLGLRLIYFSYDVKMKEKGDIPEGYSVSREKKERFSLILESASTNQTSMYLCASSPSPSSYNEQFFGPGTRLTVL.

This clone was counted only a few times. The V gene is TRBV4-1, the J gene TRBJ2-3, with D hard to call. CDR1 and CDR2 (germline): MGHRA, YSYEKL. The CDR3 is 14 residues long. Trimming pared 1 base from V and 2 bases from J, leaving 7 bases between. The CDR3 DNA is TGCGCCAGCAGCCAAGTGGCCACCACAGATACGCAGTATTTT. Translation gives CASSQVATTDTQYF.

V and J are TRBV4-1 and TRBJ1-5; 10 bases are a match to TRBD1. V dropped 2 bases and J dropped 7; count of bases not matched to a gene: 5. The CDR3 runs to 15 residues. Germline V gene data show CDR1 as MGHRA and CDR2 as YSYEKL. This CDR3 is CASSQPDRGDQPQHF. CDR3 coding DNA: TGCGCCAGCAGCCAACCGGACAGGGGGGACCAGCCCCAGCATTTT.

This chain uses TRBV6-1 with TRBJ1-6; D gene ambiguous. CDR3 length: 13 amino acids. The germline V gene has CDR1 MNHNS and CDR2 SASEGT. Trimming cost V 8 bases and J 7 bases, with 12 bases left between them. The CDR3 reads CASDDRGNSPLHF. CDR3 nucleotides: TGTGCCAGCGATGATCGGGGAAATTCACCCCTCCACTTT.

This sequence joins TRBV9 and TRBJ1-2; 8 positions match TRBD1. The germline V gene encodes CDR1 SGDLS and CDR2 YYNGEE. The CDR3 loop spans 19 amino acids. The V and J ends lost 4 bases and 2 bases, in that order; junction bases with no gene match: 19. CDR3 coding DNA: TGTGCCAGCAGCCGCCGCATGGCAGGGGGCTGGATCACCAACTATGGCTACACCTTC. Its translation is CASSRRMAGGWITNYGYTF.

This clone was detected only a few times. This chain joins TRBV7-3 and TRBJ1-1; 9 nucleotides agree with TRBD1. Germline V gene data show CDR1 as SGHTA and CDR2 as FQGTGA. The V and J ends lost 3 bases and 5 bases, in that order; junction bases with no gene match: 7. This CDR3 contains 15 residues. In DNA, the CDR3 is TGTGCCAGCAGCTTTACCGGGACAGGGCGGACTGAAGCTTTCTTT. Translation: CASSFTGTGRTEAFF.

This clone was seen a few times. The CDR3 DNA follows: TGCGCCAGCAGCCAAGGTCGCGGTCCCTACAATGAGCAGTTCTTC. It codes for CASSQGRGPYNEQFF. The gene calls are TRBV4-1 and TRBJ2-1; D not certain. The germline V and J ends were trimmed by 1 base and 2 bases, with 9 bases remaining between them. The CDR3 covers 15 residues. Germline values: CDR1 MGHRA, CDR2 YSYEKL.

V usage is TRBV30 and J usage is TRBJ2-1; D tentatively reads TRBD1 or TRBD2 (5 bases each). The length of the CDR3 is 15 residues. Germline V CDR1 and CDR2: GTSNPN, SVGIG (reference sequence). The V end was cut by 3 bases, the J end by 2 bases, with 14 bases between. This chain's CDR3 is CAWSQPGRAYNEQFF. The CDR3, as DNA: TGTGCCTGGAGCCAACCGGGACGGGCCTACAATGAGCAGTTCTTC. Variable domain in full (rest from reference TRBV30 and TRBJ2-1): SQTIHQWPATLVQPVGSPLSLECTVEGTSNPNLYWYRQAAGRGLQLLFYSVGIGQISSEVPQNLSASRPQDRQFILSSKKLLLSDSGFYLCAWSQPGRAYNEQFFGPGTRLTVL.

Only a few counts were recorded for this clone. The V gene is TRBV28, the J gene TRBJ2-7, with D maybe TRBD2 (6 bases). Germline CDR1 is MDHEN and CDR2 is SYDVKM. CDR3 length: 15 amino acids. In nucleotides, the CDR3 is TGTGCTTGGAATTGGGACTCTGCCTCCGTGGACGAGCAGTACTTC. It encodes CAWNWDSASVDEQYF.

This clone was observed a handful of times. V and J are TRBV5-4 and TRBJ1-6; D unresolved. V lost 4 bases, J lost 7 bases, and 9 bases lay in between. The CDR3 is 13 amino acids. Germline V lookup: CDR1 SGHNT, CDR2 YYREEE (reference sequence). CDR3 DNA: TGTGCCAGCAGCCCGGAACAGAATTCACCCCTCCACTTT. Its protein product is CASSPEQNSPLHF.

This clone was observed a few times. The chain combines TRBV27 with TRBJ2-1; maybe TRBD1 (6 bases). Per the germline V gene, CDR1 is MNHEY and CDR2 is SMNVEV (reference sequence). V was cut by 3 bases and J by 6 bases, with 15 bases left in between. The length of the CDR3 is 15 residues. CDR3 amino acids: CASSFVPQGRNEQFF. The CDR3, as DNA: TGTGCCAGCAGTTTCGTCCCACAGGGCCGCAATGAGCAGTTCTTC.

This clone showed up just a few times. This sequence joins TRBV27 and TRBJ1-2; a weak D match, TRBD1 (6 bases). The germline CDR1 and CDR2 sequences are MNHEY and SMNVEV (reference sequence). This CDR3 is built from 15 residues. V dropped 4 bases and J dropped 7 bases, with 19 bases sitting between them. CDR3 region: CASSSPIQGWRGYTF. The CDR3, as DNA: TGTGCCAGCAGTTCCCCGATACAGGGTTGGCGTGGCTACACCTTC.

The chain has TRBV27 and TRBJ2-7; D possibly corresponds to TRBD1 (5 bases). This CDR3 comprises 14 residues. The V gene's germline CDR1 is MNHEY and CDR2 SMNVEV (reference sequence). V was shortened by 5 bases and J by 2 bases, with 13 bases between the two germline ends. The CDR3 nucleotides read TGTGCCAGCAGTAAGAACAGGAAGACCTACGAGCAGTACGTC. Amino acid sequence: CASSKNRKTYEQYV.

This clone was counted ten times or more. The chain carries TRBV30 and TRBJ2-7; TRBD2 might be the D (5 bases). CDR3 size: 12 residues. Germline loops: CDR1 GTSNPN, CDR2 SVGIG (reference sequence). V gave up 3 bases and J gave up 3 bases, with 9 bases separating them. The DNA for the CDR3 is TGTGCCTGGAGCGGCGGACTCTACGAGCAGTACTTC. Translated: CAWSGGLYEQYF.

The chain uses TRBV7-7 and TRBJ2-1; the match to TRBD1 covers 9 bases. From germline, CDR1 is SSHAT and CDR2 FNYEAQ (reference sequence). The ends lost 4 bases at V and 8 bases at J; junction bases unmatched: 9. The CDR3 extends over 15 amino acids. The CDR3 region has the DNA TGTGCCAGCAGCTCCATCGGACAGGGGTTCGATGAGCAGTTCTTC. It encodes CASSSIGQGFDEQFF. The full variable domain, completed using reference TRBV7-7 and TRBJ2-1, is GAGVSQSPRYKVTKRGQDVTLRCDPISSHATLYWYQQALGQGPEFLTYFNYEAQPDKSGLPSDRFSAERPEGSISTLTIQRTEQRDSAMYRCASSSIGQGFDEQFFGPGTRLTVL.

In its sample, this clone was seen a few times. V usage is TRBV5-1 and J usage is TRBJ2-7, with D possibly called TRBD1 or TRBD2 (5 bases each). The CDR3 runs to 13 residues. Per germline, CDR1 SGHRS and CDR2 YFSETQ. V lost 0 bases to trimming and J lost 5 bases, with 9 bases between them. The CDR3 nucleotides are TGCGCCAGCAGCTTGGCAGGGAGCCACGAGCAGTACGTC. Translating it yields CASSLAGSHEQYV.

The sample holds a few counts of this clone. The chain couples TRBV7-2 to TRBJ1-1; D perhaps matches TRBD1 (6 bases). This CDR3 region has 16 residues. Germline CDR1 SGHTA, CDR2 FQGNSA. The V and J ends lost 1 base and 6 bases respectively, with 18 bases between them. The CDR3 region is CASSLDWSRGRAEAFF. The CDR3 coding sequence is TGTGCCAGCAGCTTAGACTGGTCGAGGGGGAGGGCTGAAGCTTTCTTT. Together with reference TRBV7-2 and TRBJ1-1, the CDR3 gives the full variable domain: GAGVSQSPSNKVTEKGKDVELRCDPISGHTALYWYRQSLGQGLEFLIYFQGNSAPDKSGLPSDRFSAERTGGSVSTLTIQRTQQEDSAVYLCASSLDWSRGRAEAFFGQGTRLTVV.

This clone turned up a few times. CDR3 DNA: TGTGCCAGCAGCCCACGGACGGCTTACGAGCAGTACTTC. This encodes CASSPRTAYEQYF. The V gene is TRBV27, the J gene TRBJ2-7; D unresolved. Germline lookup yields CDR1 MNHEY and CDR2 SMNVEV (reference sequence). The CDR3 has 13 amino acids. The V end was cut by 6 bases, the J end by 4 bases, with 13 bases between.

V usage is TRBV5-1 and J usage is TRBJ2-7; no clear D. Germline CDR1 is SGHRS and CDR2 is YFSETQ. The CDR3 extends over 14 amino acids. V was clipped by 4 bases and J by 6 bases, with 17 bases between them. DNA for the CDR3: TGCGCCAGCAGCCAAGGGTCTCCAGGTTCCGAGCAGTACTTC. Its protein is CASSQGSPGSEQYF.